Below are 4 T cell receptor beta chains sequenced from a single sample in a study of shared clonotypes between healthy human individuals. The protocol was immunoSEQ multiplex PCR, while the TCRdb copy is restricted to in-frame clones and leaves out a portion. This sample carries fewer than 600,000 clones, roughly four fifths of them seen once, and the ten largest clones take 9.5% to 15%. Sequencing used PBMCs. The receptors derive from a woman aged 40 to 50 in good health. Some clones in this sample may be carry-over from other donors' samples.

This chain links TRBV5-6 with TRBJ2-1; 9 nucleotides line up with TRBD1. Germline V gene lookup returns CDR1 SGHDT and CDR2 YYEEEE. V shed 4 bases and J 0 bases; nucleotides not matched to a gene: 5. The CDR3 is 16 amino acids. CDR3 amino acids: CASSRGTGSSYNEQFF. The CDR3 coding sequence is TGTGCCAGCAGCCGGGGGACAGGGTCCTCCTACAATGAGCAGTTCTTC.

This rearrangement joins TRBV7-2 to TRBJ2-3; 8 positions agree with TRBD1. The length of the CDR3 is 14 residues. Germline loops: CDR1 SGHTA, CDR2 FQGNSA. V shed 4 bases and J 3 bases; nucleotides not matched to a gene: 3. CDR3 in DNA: TGTGCCAGCAGCTGGAGGACAGGGACAGATACGCAGTATTTT. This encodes CASSWRTGTDTQYF.

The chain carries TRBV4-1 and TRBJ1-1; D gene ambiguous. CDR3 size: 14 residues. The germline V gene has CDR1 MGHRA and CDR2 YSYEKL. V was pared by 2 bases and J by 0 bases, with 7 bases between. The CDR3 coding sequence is TGCGCCAGCAGCCAAATGCTAATGAACACTGAAGCTTTCTTT. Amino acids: CASSQMLMNTEAFF.

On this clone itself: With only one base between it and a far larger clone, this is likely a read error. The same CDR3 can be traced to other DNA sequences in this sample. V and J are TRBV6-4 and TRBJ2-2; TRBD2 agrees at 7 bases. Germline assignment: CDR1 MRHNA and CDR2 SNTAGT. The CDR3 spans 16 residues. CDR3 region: CASNQEAGAGTGELFF. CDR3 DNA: TGTGCCAGCAACCAAGAGGCGGGAGCGGGCACCGGGGAGCTATTTTTT.